The rows below give T cell receptor beta chains drawn from one sample of a study of T cells in Graves' hyperthyroidism and ophthalmopathy. One entry per CDR3 protein results from TCRdb running MiXCR on the multiplex PCR reads. The table shows hundreds of thousands of distinct CDR3 sequences, with approximately 40% occurring only once. The sequenced sample was blood. The receptor set was obtained from a woman in her forties with Graves' hyperthyroidism. The CDR3 runs from the conserved cysteine through the conserved F or W. D genes are given only for firm matches. The size entry is marked missing in some rows and otherwise reads once, few, many or a size class.

d_call: TRBD2; j_call: TRBJ2-7; v_call: TRBV2; clone_size: NA; cdr3_nt: TGTGCCAGCAGTTCCCAAGGGACTAGCCACTACGAGCAGTACTTC; cdr3_aa: CASSSQGTSHYEQYF
d_call: TRBD2; j_call: TRBJ2-5; v_call: TRBV6-6; clone_size: NA; cdr3_nt: TGTGCCAGCAGCCAAGATAGGTCTAGCGGGAGGTTT; cdr3_aa: CASSQDRSSGRF
d_call: TRBD1; j_call: TRBJ2-7; v_call: TRBV9; clone_size: NA; cdr3_nt: TGTGCCAGCAGCCCACAGGGGATAATCCACGAGCAGTACTTC; cdr3_aa: CASSPQGIIHEQYF
d_call: TRBD2; j_call: TRBJ2-7; v_call: TRBV6-5; clone_size: NA; cdr3_nt: TGTGCCAGCAGTGAAGGACTAAGCGGGAGGGCGACGCAGTACTTC; cdr3_aa: CASSEGLSGRATQYF
d_call: NA; j_call: TRBJ1-1; v_call: TRBV6-5; clone_size: NA; cdr3_nt: TGTGCCAGCAGTTATCACCGTTGGGCCCCTGACACTGAAGCTTTCTTT; cdr3_aa: CASSYHRWAPDTEAFF
d_call: NA; j_call: TRBJ1-1; v_call: TRBV12-3/TRBV12-4; clone_size: many; cdr3_nt: TGTGCCAGCAGTCCTCAATCCCCAGGGAACACTGAAGCTTTCTTT; cdr3_aa: CASSPQSPGNTEAFF
d_call: NA; j_call: TRBJ2-5; v_call: TRBV7-2; clone_size: NA; cdr3_nt: TGTGCCAGCAGCTTAGGCACCGGGACCCAGTACTTC; cdr3_aa: CASSLGTGTQYF
d_call: NA; j_call: TRBJ1-1; v_call: TRBV2; clone_size: many; cdr3_nt: TGCGCCAGCAGTGAGGGGACTGAAGCTTTCTTT; cdr3_aa: CASSEGTEAFF
d_call: TRBD2; j_call: TRBJ2-7; v_call: TRBV2; clone_size: NA; cdr3_nt: TGTGCCAGCAGTGAGAGCGGGGGGTTCGACAATGAGCAGTACTTC; cdr3_aa: CASSESGGFDNEQYF
d_call: TRBD1; j_call: TRBJ2-7; v_call: TRBV7-9; clone_size: many; cdr3_nt: TGCGCCAGCAGCCAAGGACCACGACAGGGGGCCGACGAGCAGTACTTC; cdr3_aa: CASSQGPRQGADEQYF
d_call: NA; j_call: TRBJ2-5; v_call: TRBV7-9; clone_size: many; cdr3_nt: TGTGCCAGCAGCTTCCACAAAGAGACCCAGTACTTC; cdr3_aa: CASSFHKETQYF
d_call: NA; j_call: TRBJ1-6; v_call: TRBV2; clone_size: many; cdr3_nt: TGTGCCAGCAGCCCCGGGGCAGGACCCCCCCTCCACTTT; cdr3_aa: CASSPGAGPPLHF
d_call: NA; j_call: TRBJ1-2; v_call: TRBV7-9; clone_size: many; cdr3_nt: TGTGCCAGCAGCTTAGTCACAGGGCCCTATGGCTACACCTTC; cdr3_aa: CASSLVTGPYGYTF
d_call: TRBD1; j_call: TRBJ1-5; v_call: TRBV6-5; clone_size: NA; cdr3_nt: TGTGCCAGCATAAGGGCGGGACAGGGGCCCACTCAGCCCCAGCATTTT; cdr3_aa: CASIRAGQGPTQPQHF
d_call: TRBD1; j_call: TRBJ2-5; v_call: TRBV14; clone_size: NA; cdr3_nt: TGTGCCAGCAGCCAGTACTCCGGGACAGGGGGAGAGGAGACCCAGTACTTC; cdr3_aa: CASSQYSGTGGEETQYF
d_call: TRBD2; j_call: TRBJ2-5; v_call: TRBV20-1; clone_size: NA; cdr3_nt: TGCAGTGCTAGATCCTTAGCGGGACACGAGACCCAGTACTTC; cdr3_aa: CSARSLAGHETQYF
d_call: NA; j_call: TRBJ1-2; v_call: TRBV24-1; clone_size: many; cdr3_nt: TGTGCCACCAGTGTAGAAGGGAACTATGGCTACACCTTC; cdr3_aa: CATSVEGNYGYTF
d_call: TRBD2; j_call: TRBJ2-1; v_call: TRBV29-1; clone_size: NA; cdr3_nt: TGCAGCGTTGAATGGCTAGCGGGAGTCAATGAGCAGTTCTTC; cdr3_aa: CSVEWLAGVNEQFF
d_call: NA; j_call: TRBJ1-6; v_call: TRBV12-5; clone_size: few; cdr3_nt: TGTGCTACAAGGGTGGACACTCATAATTCACCCCTCCACTTT; cdr3_aa: CATRVDTHNSPLHF
d_call: NA; j_call: TRBJ2-7; v_call: TRBV2; clone_size: once; cdr3_nt: TGTGCCAGCAGCCGGACGGACGAGCAGTACTTC; cdr3_aa: CASSRTDEQYF
d_call: NA; j_call: TRBJ1-1; v_call: TRBV12-3/TRBV12-4; clone_size: many; cdr3_nt: TGTGCCAGCAGCTCTTGGTTACGGCCGAACACTGAAGCTTTCTTT; cdr3_aa: CASSSWLRPNTEAFF
d_call: NA; j_call: TRBJ1-2; v_call: TRBV7-8; clone_size: NA; cdr3_nt: TGTGCCAGCAGTTCCGCCGGGACGAGGGGCTACGGTGGCTACACCTTC; cdr3_aa: CASSSAGTRGYGGYTF
d_call: NA; j_call: TRBJ2-5; v_call: TRBV10-3; clone_size: NA; cdr3_nt: TGTGCCATCAGTGAACGGGGCTGGCGGGAGACCCAGTACTTC; cdr3_aa: CAISERGWRETQYF
d_call: NA; j_call: TRBJ1-3; v_call: TRBV19; clone_size: few; cdr3_nt: TGTGCCAGTAGTATTGGGGACGCAAGTTACACCATATATTTT; cdr3_aa: CASSIGDASYTIYF
d_call: NA; j_call: TRBJ1-6; v_call: TRBV14; clone_size: NA; cdr3_nt: TGTGCCAGCAGCCAAGGATGGGACATTCACCGCTTGAGCTCCTATAATTCACCCCTCCACTTT; cdr3_aa: CASSQGWDIHRLSSYNSPLHF
d_call: NA; j_call: TRBJ1-1; v_call: TRBV7-2; clone_size: NA; cdr3_nt: TGTGCCAGCAGCCAATCCCCTTCGGGGAATTTTTTCCAGCGTACTGAAGCTTTCTTT; cdr3_aa: CASSQSPSGNFFQRTEAFF
d_call: TRBD1; j_call: TRBJ1-1; v_call: TRBV19; clone_size: few; cdr3_nt: TGTGCCAGTAGTGTGCAGGGGGCTCTGACGATTGAAGCTTTCTTT; cdr3_aa: CASSVQGALTIEAFF
d_call: TRBD1; j_call: TRBJ2-7; v_call: TRBV12-3/TRBV12-4; clone_size: NA; cdr3_nt: TGTGCCAGCAGTTCGCCCGAACAGGGGGCCTACGAGCAGTACTTC; cdr3_aa: CASSSPEQGAYEQYF
d_call: TRBD1; j_call: TRBJ1-5; v_call: TRBV20-1; clone_size: many; cdr3_nt: TGCAGTGCTAGAGGGACAGGAGTCAGTCAGCCCCAGCATTTT; cdr3_aa: CSARGTGVSQPQHF
d_call: NA; j_call: TRBJ2-7; v_call: TRBV13; clone_size: few; cdr3_nt: TGTGCCAGCAGCCTGACAGAATTCTACGAGCAGTACTTC; cdr3_aa: CASSLTEFYEQYF